These 28 T cell receptor beta chains originate from one sample sequenced in a study of CD8 T cells in Susac syndrome. RNA amounts of roughly 0.5 to 1 ug underwent reverse transcription with random hexamers. TCRdb reprocessed the immunoSEQ multiplex PCR reads with MiXCR, giving one entry per CDR3 protein. The sample contains hundreds of thousands of distinct CDR3 sequences, just over 90% of which appear only once. The sample was CD4+ T cells from PBMCs. Receptor source: a human donor with multiple sclerosis.

This sequence joins TRBV30 and TRBJ2-7; weak D call: TRBD1 (5 bases). The CDR3 spans 14 residues. Trimming stripped 0 bases from V and 2 bases from J, with 11 bases between. CDR1 and CDR2 (germline): GTSNPN, SVGIG (reference sequence). The CDR3, as DNA: TGTGCCTGGAGTGTCCCAGGGATGACCTACGAGCAGTACTTC. Its protein is CAWSVPGMTYEQYF.

The chain combines TRBV2 with TRBJ2-7; TRBD1 or TRBD2 may be the D gene (5 bases each). The V end was cut by 5 bases, the J end by 2 bases, with 10 bases between. CDR1 is SNHLY and CDR2 is FYNNEI in the germline V gene. The CDR3 consists of 13 residues. As DNA, the CDR3 is TGTGCCAGCAGTCGAGGGGTGGCCTACGAGCAGTACTTC. Translating it yields CASSRGVAYEQYF.

The V call is TRBV19, the J call TRBJ1-2; no clear D gene. Germline CDR1 LNHDA, CDR2 SQIVND (reference sequence). Trimming left V 5 bases short and J 8 bases short, with 15 bases between. CDR3 length equals 13 residues. CDR3 sequence reads: CASSPSVQGGYTF. The CDR3 DNA reads as TGTGCCAGTAGTCCCTCTGTCCAAGGGGGCTACACCTTC. The variable domain in full, with the rest retrieved from reference TRBV19 and TRBJ1-2, is DGGITQSPKYLFRKEGQNVTLSCEQNLNHDAMYWYRQDPGQGLRLIYYSQIVNDFQKGDIAEGYSVSREKKESFPLTVTSAQKNPTAFYLCASSPSVQGGYTFGSGTRLTVV.

The chain has TRBV27 and TRBJ1-2; 7 bases line up with TRBD1. CDR3 size: 13 residues. Trimming took 5 bases from V and 5 from J; bases not matched to a gene: 5. The V gene's germline CDR1 is MNHEY and CDR2 SMNVEV (reference sequence). CDR3: CASSQGQMYGYTF. For the CDR3, the DNA is TGTGCCAGCAGTCAGGGACAGATGTATGGCTACACCTTC.

This chain links TRBV19 with TRBJ2-2; 9 bases match TRBD1. J lost 0 bases, V lost 3 bases, and 2 bases had no gene match. The V gene's germline CDR1 is LNHDA and CDR2 SQIVND (reference sequence). CDR3 length: 16 amino acids. CDR3 nucleotides: TGTGCCAGTAGTATTGACAGGGGGACGAACACCGGGGAGCTGTTTTTT. Translating gives CASSIDRGTNTGELFF.

This rearrangement joins TRBV10-3 to TRBJ1-5; no firm D call. Germline-derived CDR1 and CDR2 are ENHRY and SYGVKD. V lost 0 bases and J 2 bases, leaving 11 bases between the germline ends. The CDR3 extends over 16 amino acids. As DNA, the CDR3 is TGTGCCATCAGTGAGTCTCATCGGGGTGGCAATCAGCCCCAGCATTTT. Encoded protein: CAISESHRGGNQPQHF.

V and J are TRBV12-3 or TRBV12-4 and TRBJ2-1, with D hard to call. Trimming removed 3 bases at V and 2 bases at J, with 5 bases between. CDR3 length: 13 amino acids. The CDR3 coding sequence is TGTGCCAGCAGTTTTCCCCCCTACAATGAGCAGTTCTTC. It codes for CASSFPPYNEQFF.

This chain connects TRBV6-1 to TRBJ2-5; D not certain. This CDR3 contains 14 residues. V was clipped by 3 bases and J by 2 bases, with 10 bases between them. Germline CDR1 is MNHNS and CDR2 is SASEGT. The CDR3 sequence: CASSDSATQETQYF. CDR3 coding DNA: TGTGCCAGCAGTGATTCGGCGACACAAGAGACCCAGTACTTC.

The chain combines TRBV27 with TRBJ2-4, with 14 bases identical to TRBD2. There are 15 residues in the CDR3. V shed 5 bases and J 7 bases; nucleotides not matched to a gene: 4. The V gene's germline CDR1 is MNHEY and CDR2 SMNVEV (reference sequence). CDR3 residues: CASSGLAGGGNIQYF. The CDR3 DNA follows: TGTGCCAGCAGTGGACTAGCGGGAGGAGGGAACATTCAGTACTTC.

V is TRBV30 and J is TRBJ1-5; 10 nucleotides line up with TRBD1. J lost 6 bases, V lost 2 bases, and 7 bases had no gene match. Germline CDR1 is GTSNPN and CDR2 is SVGIG (reference sequence). The CDR3 is 15 amino acids. The CDR3 protein is CAWSTGTGVSQPQHF. In nucleotides, the CDR3 is TGTGCCTGGAGTACCGGGACAGGGGTAAGTCAGCCCCAGCATTTT.

The CDR3 bases are TGCAGTGCTAGTTCCGGGACAGGGCAGGGGGTTGATGAGCAGTTCTTC. It codes for CSASSGTGQGVDEQFF. This chain connects TRBV20-1 to TRBJ2-1; 9 bases are a match to TRBD1. The CDR3 totals 16 residues. J gave up 8 bases and V 3 bases, and 14 bases lay outside the gene matches. The germline gives CDR1 DFQATT, CDR2 SNEGSKA (reference sequence).

The V and J genes are TRBV7-9 and TRBJ2-7; 10 bases agree with TRBD2. V was pared by 8 bases and J by 4 bases, with 5 bases of the junction left unmatched. CDR1 and CDR2 from the germline V gene are SEHNR and FQNEAQ (reference sequence). The CDR3 runs to 13 residues. The CDR3 spells CASSAGGSYEQYV. The CDR3 bases are TGTGCCAGCTCAGCGGGAGGGTCATACGAGCAGTACGTC.

This sequence joins TRBV7-9 and TRBJ2-3, with D tentatively TRBD2 (6 bases). Germline loops: CDR1 SEHNR, CDR2 FQNEAQ (reference sequence). This CDR3 is 14 amino acids long. Trimming removed 4 bases from V and 3 bases from J, with 11 bases in between. The CDR3 sequence: CASSSSVYTDTQYF. The CDR3 DNA reads as TGTGCCAGCAGCTCTAGCGTTTATACAGATACGCAGTATTTT.

The V call is TRBV28, the J call TRBJ2-5; D might be TRBD1 or TRBD2, each matching 5 bases. CDR3 length: 16 amino acids. Germline loops: CDR1 MDHEN, CDR2 SYDVKM. Trimming stripped 4 bases from V and 1 base from J, with 16 bases between. This CDR3 is CASSSSGPGPQETQYF. Written as DNA, the CDR3 is TGTGCCAGCAGTTCGTCGGGCCCGGGGCCCCAAGAGACCCAGTACTTC.

The J gene is TRBJ1-1, the V gene TRBV6-5, with TRBD1 as a possible D gene (6 bases). This CDR3 is 13 amino acids long. Trimming took off 4 bases at V and 3 bases at J, with 9 bases between the two ends. Per germline, CDR1 MNHEY and CDR2 SVGAGI. The CDR3 sequence is CASSSNRDTEAFF. As DNA, the CDR3 is TGTGCCAGCAGTTCCAACAGGGACACTGAAGCTTTCTTT.

The chain carries TRBV3-1 and TRBJ2-5; D not resolved. Germline V gives CDR1 LGHDT, CDR2 YNNKEL (reference sequence). The CDR3 is 16 residues long. V was cut by 3 bases and J by 0 bases, with 14 bases left in between. The chain's CDR3 is CASSHSAIDYQETQYF. The CDR3 region has the DNA TGTGCCAGCAGCCATTCCGCAATAGACTACCAAGAGACCCAGTACTTC.

The gene calls are TRBV20-1 and TRBJ1-2, with D uncertain. Trimming took off 3 bases at V and 2 bases at J, with 13 bases between the two ends. Germline CDR1 reads DFQATT; CDR2 reads SNEGSKA (reference sequence). The CDR3 is 14 residues long. The CDR3 loop reads CSASPRALNYGYTF. The CDR3 DNA is TGCAGTGCTAGTCCGCGGGCCCTCAACTATGGCTACACCTTC.

This chain links TRBV29-1 with TRBJ2-1, with D perhaps given as TRBD1 or TRBD2 (6 bases each). The CDR3 consists of 12 residues. Trimming left V 5 bases short and J 5 bases short, with 10 bases between. The germline CDR1 and CDR2 sequences are SQVTM and ANQGSEA. The CDR3 DNA is TGCAGCGTTCGGGGGCCCGACAATGAGCAGTTCTTC. Its protein product is CSVRGPDNEQFF.

This chain links TRBV6-5 with TRBJ2-2; no firm D call. The CDR3 runs 14 residues. The V end was cut by 7 bases, the J end by 0 bases, with 9 bases between. Per the germline V gene, CDR1 is MNHEY and CDR2 is SVGAGI. CDR3 protein: CASILAANTGELFF. CDR3 nucleotide sequence: TGTGCCAGCATCCTTGCCGCGAACACCGGGGAGCTGTTTTTT.

The rearrangement links TRBV27 to TRBJ1-4; D unclear. The CDR3 loop spans 15 amino acids. Deletions cut 6 bases from V and 2 bases from J, with 13 bases between. Germline CDR1 and CDR2: MNHEY and SMNVEV (reference sequence). The CDR3 DNA is TGTGCCAGCAGACCCTTCGGCGGCACTAATGAAAAACTGTTTTTT. Encoded protein: CASRPFGGTNEKLFF.

The chain has TRBV14 and TRBJ2-4; D uncertain. The CDR3 is 14 residues long. Germline V CDR1 and CDR2: SGHDN, FVKESK. V dropped 0 bases and J dropped 9 bases, with 12 bases sitting between them. CDR3 DNA: TGTGCCAGCAGCCAAGATCTCGTTGCGAGCATTCAGTACTTC. Translation: CASSQDLVASIQYF.

The table lists this clonotype with a count of one. This rearrangement joins TRBV24-1 to TRBJ2-2; 8 bases agree with TRBD1. The CDR3 contains 17 residues. From germline, CDR1 is KGHDR and CDR2 SFDVKD. J lost 4 bases, V lost 4 bases, and 10 bases had no gene match. CDR3 sequence (DNA): TGTGCCACCAGTGACCAGAGCAGGGGGCTAGGCACCGGGGAGCTGTTTTTT. It translates to CATSDQSRGLGTGELFF.

This clonotype was counted a single time. The genes are TRBV19 and TRBJ1-1; TRBD1 might be the D (6 bases). With 6 bases removed from V and 3 bases from J, the gap between germline ends came to 17 bases. Germline V gives CDR1 LNHDA, CDR2 SQIVND (reference sequence). The CDR3 loop spans 15 amino acids. The CDR3 spells CASRGPGVMDTEAFF. CDR3 nucleotide sequence: TGTGCCAGTAGGGGCCCAGGGGTAATGGACACTGAAGCTTTCTTT.

This clonotype was seen once. This chain uses TRBV5-1 with TRBJ2-3, with 9 nucleotides matching TRBD2. Germline loops: CDR1 SGHRS, CDR2 YFSETQ. The CDR3 runs to 15 residues. The junction had 3 bases not matched to a gene; V was cut back by 4 bases and J by 0 bases. The CDR3 DNA reads TGCGCCAGCAGCGAGACTAGCGGAAGCACAGATACGCAGTATTTT. It translates to CASSETSGSTDTQYF.

This sequence joins TRBV7-2 and TRBJ2-7, with D tentatively TRBD2 (6 bases). The length of the CDR3 is 14 residues. The V gene's germline CDR1 is SGHTA and CDR2 FQGNSA. V dropped 7 bases and J dropped 3 bases, with 16 bases sitting between them. This CDR3 reads CASTQRVGGYEQYF. CDR3 nucleotides: TGTGCCAGCACCCAACGGGTCGGGGGCTACGAGCAGTACTTC.

The chain uses TRBV11-1 and TRBJ1-1; D call uncertain. CDR3 length: 13 residues. V lost 3 bases and J lost 1, with 6 bases in between. Germline V CDR1 and CDR2: SGHAT, FQDESV (reference sequence). The CDR3 here is CASSFGENTEAFF. The CDR3 DNA is TGTGCCAGCAGCTTTGGGGAGAACACTGAAGCTTTCTTT. The variable domain in full, with the rest retrieved from reference TRBV11-1 and TRBJ1-1, is EAEVAQSPRYKITEKSQAVAFWCDPISGHATLYWYRQILGQGPELLVQFQDESVVDDSQLPKDRFSAERLKGVDSTLKIQPAELGDSAMYLCASSFGENTEAFFGQGTRLTVV.

V is TRBV6-1 and J is TRBJ1-1; 8 bases agree with TRBD1. The CDR3 has 15 residues. Per germline, CDR1 MNHNS and CDR2 SASEGT. Unmatched junction bases numbered 10, after V lost 0 bases and J lost 10 bases. The CDR3, as DNA: TGTGCCAGCAGTGAAGCGCTCGGGACAGGCCCTGTAGCTTTCTTT. Translating it yields CASSEALGTGPVAFF.

The chain uses TRBV20-1 and TRBJ1-2; tentatively, D is TRBD1 (6 bases). CDR1 is DFQATT and CDR2 is SNEGSKA in the germline V gene (reference sequence). The CDR3 runs to 13 residues. Trimming removed 6 bases at V and 2 bases at J, with 13 bases between. DNA of the CDR3: TGCAGTGCCAAGGGCCAGGGGAACTATGGCTACACCTTC. Amino acids: CSAKGQGNYGYTF.